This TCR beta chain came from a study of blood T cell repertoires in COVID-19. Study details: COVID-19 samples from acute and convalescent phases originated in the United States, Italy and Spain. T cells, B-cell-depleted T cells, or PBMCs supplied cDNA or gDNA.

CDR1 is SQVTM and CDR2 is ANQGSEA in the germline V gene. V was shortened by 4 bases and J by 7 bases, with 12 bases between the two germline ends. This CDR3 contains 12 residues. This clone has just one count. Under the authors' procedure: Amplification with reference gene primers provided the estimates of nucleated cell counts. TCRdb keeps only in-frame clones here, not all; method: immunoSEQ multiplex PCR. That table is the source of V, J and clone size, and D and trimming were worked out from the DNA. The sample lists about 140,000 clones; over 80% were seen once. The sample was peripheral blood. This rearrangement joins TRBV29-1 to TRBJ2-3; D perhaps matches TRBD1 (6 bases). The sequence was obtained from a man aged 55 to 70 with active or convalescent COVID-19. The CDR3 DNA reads TGCAGCGTTGGGGGGACACTTAATACGCAGTATTTT. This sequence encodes CSVGGTLNTQYF.